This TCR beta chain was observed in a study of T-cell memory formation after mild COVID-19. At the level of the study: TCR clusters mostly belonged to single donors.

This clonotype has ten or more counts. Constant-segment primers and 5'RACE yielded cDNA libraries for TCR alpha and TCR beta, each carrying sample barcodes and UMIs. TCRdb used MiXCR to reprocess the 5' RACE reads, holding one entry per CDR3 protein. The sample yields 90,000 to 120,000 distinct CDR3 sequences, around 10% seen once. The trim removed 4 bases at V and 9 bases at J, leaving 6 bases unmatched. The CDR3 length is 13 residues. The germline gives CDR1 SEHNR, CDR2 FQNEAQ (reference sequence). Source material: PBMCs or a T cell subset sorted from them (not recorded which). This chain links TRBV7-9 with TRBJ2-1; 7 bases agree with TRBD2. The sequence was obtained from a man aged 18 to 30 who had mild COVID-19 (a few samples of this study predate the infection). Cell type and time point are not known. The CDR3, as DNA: TGTGCCAGCAGCTCCCGCGGGGGTAGTGAGCAGTTCTTC. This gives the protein CASSSRGGSEQFF.